This TCR beta chain stems from a study of blood T cell repertoires in COVID-19. Looking at the study overall: Samples representing acute and convalescent COVID-19 were sourced from the United States, Italy and Spain. In each case, the material was cDNA or gDNA derived from T cells, B-cell-depleted T cells, or PBMCs.

In the original processing: Using reference gene primer amplification, nucleated cell counts were estimated. Some clones are missing from TCRdb's copy, which holds only in-frame ones; the method was immunoSEQ multiplex PCR. The DNA gave D and trimming, while V, J and clone size come from that table. The repertoire holds 38,000 or so clones, with 75% to 90% as singletons. The V end was cut by 0 bases, the J end by 2 bases, with 12 bases between. Germline CDR1 and CDR2: SGDLS and YYNGEE. This CDR3 spans 15 amino acids. The V call is TRBV9, the J call TRBJ2-7; D is perhaps TRBD1 (6 bases). The source of this sequence is a human donor in a cohort sampled during active or convalescent COVID-19. The donor label of this sample is uncertain. Sample: peripheral blood. The DNA of the CDR3 is TGTGCCAGCAGCGTAGCGGACAGTTCAACCTACGAGCAGTACTTC. It specifies CASSVADSSTYEQYF.